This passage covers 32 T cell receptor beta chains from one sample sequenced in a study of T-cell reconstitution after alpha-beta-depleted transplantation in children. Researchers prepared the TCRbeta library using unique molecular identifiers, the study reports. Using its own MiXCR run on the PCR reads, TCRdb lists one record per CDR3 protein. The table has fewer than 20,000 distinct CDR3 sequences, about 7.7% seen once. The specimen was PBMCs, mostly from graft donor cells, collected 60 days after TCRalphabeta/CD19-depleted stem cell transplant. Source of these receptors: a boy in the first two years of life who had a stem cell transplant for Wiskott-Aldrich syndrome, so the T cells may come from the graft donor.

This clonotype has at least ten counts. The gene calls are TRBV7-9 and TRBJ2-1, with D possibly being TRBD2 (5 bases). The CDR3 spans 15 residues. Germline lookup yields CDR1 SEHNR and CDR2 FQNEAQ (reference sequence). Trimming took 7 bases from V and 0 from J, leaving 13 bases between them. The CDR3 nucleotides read TGTGCCAGCACCTATTTGGGGAGCTCCTACAATGAGCAGTTCTTC. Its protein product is CASTYLGSSYNEQFF. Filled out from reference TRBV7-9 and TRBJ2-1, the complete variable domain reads DTGVSQNPRHKITKRGQNVTFRCDPISEHNRLYWYRQTLGQGPEFLTYFQNEAQLEKSRLLSDRFSAERPKGSFSTLEIQRTEQGDSAMYLCASTYLGSSYNEQFFGPGTRLTVL.

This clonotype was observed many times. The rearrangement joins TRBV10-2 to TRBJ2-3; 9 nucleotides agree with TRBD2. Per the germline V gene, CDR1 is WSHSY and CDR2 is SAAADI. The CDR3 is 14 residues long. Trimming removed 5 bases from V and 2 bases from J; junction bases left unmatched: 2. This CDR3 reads CASSLAGHTDTQYF. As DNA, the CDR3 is TGCGCCAGCAGTCTAGCGGGACACACAGATACGCAGTATTTT.

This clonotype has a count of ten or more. Here the CDR3 reads CASSQDPIKQRLREKLFF. The DNA for the CDR3 is TGCGCCAGCAGCCAAGATCCTATCAAGCAGAGGCTAAGAGAAAAACTGTTTTTT. The chain combines TRBV4-1 with TRBJ1-4; D remains unclear. V was clipped by 0 bases and J by 8 bases, with 22 bases between them. CDR1 and CDR2 (germline): MGHRA, YSYEKL. This CDR3 is 18 amino acids long.

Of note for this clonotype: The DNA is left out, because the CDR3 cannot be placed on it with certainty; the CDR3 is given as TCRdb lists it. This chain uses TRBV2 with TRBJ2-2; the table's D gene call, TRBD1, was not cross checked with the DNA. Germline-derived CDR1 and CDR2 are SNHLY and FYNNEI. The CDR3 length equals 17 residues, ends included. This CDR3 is CASRPQGAKNVGELFFF.

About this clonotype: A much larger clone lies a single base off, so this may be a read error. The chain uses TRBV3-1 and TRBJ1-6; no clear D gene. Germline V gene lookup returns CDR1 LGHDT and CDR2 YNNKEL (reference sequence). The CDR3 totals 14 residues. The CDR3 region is CANSLSAEDSPLHF. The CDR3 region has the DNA TGTGCCAACAGCCTCAGTGCCGAGGATTCACCCCTCCACTTT.

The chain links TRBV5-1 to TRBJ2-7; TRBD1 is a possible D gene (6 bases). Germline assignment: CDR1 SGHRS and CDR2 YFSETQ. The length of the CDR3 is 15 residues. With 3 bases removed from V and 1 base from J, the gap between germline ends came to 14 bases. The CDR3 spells CASSSGSGVSYEQYF. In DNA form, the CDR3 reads TGCGCCAGCAGCTCGGGCTCAGGGGTTTCCTACGAGCAGTACTTC.

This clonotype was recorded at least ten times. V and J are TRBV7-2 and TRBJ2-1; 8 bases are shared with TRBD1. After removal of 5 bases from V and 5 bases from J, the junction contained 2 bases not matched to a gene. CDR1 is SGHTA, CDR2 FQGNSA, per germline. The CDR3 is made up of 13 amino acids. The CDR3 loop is CASSQDRDNEQFF. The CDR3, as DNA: TGTGCCAGCAGCCAGGACAGGGACAATGAGCAGTTCTTC. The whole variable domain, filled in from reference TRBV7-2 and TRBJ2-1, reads GAGVSQSPSNKVTEKGKDVELRCDPISGHTALYWYRQSLGQGLEFLIYFQGNSAPDKSGLPSDRFSAERTGGSVSTLTIQRTQQEDSAVYLCASSQDRDNEQFFGPGTRLTVL.

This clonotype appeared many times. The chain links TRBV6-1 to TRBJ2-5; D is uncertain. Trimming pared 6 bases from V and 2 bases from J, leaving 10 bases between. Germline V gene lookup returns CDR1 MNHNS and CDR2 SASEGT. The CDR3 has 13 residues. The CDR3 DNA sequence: TGTGCCAGCAGCGGGCAGATTCAAGAGACCCAGTACTTC. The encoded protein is CASSGQIQETQYF.

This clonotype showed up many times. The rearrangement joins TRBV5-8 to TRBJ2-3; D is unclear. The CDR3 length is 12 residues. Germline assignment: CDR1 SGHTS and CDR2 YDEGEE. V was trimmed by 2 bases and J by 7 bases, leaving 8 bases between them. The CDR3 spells CASSFSRNTQYF. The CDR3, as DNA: TGTGCCAGCAGCTTTTCCCGAAATACGCAGTATTTT.

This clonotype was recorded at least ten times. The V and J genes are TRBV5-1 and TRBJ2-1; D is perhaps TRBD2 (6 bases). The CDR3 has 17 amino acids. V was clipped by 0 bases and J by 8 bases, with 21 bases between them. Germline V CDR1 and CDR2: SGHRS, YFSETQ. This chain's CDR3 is CASSLALGSGRRDEQFF. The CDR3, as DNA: TGCGCCAGCAGCTTGGCCTTGGGTAGCGGTCGAAGGGATGAGCAGTTCTTC. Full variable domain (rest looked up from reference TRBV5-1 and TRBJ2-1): KAGVTQTPRYLIKTRGQQVTLSCSPISGHRSVSWYQQTPGQGLQFLFEYFSETQRNKGNFPGRFSGRQFSNSRSEMNVSTLELGDSALYLCASSLALGSGRRDEQFFGPGTRLTVL.

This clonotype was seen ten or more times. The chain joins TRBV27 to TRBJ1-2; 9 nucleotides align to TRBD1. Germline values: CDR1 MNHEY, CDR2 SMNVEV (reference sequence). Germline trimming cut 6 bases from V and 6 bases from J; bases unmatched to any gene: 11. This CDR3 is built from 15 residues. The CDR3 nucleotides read TGTGCCAGCAGCCCAGACAGGGGGATAACTAATGGCTACACCTTC. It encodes CASSPDRGITNGYTF.

The CDR3 region is CSASDPMATKKLFF. The CDR3 DNA is TGCAGTGCTTCCGACCCAATGGCCACTAAAAAACTGTTTTTT. The V call is TRBV20-1, the J call TRBJ1-4; D is uncertain. The CDR3 consists of 14 residues. Trimming took off 5 bases at V and 9 bases at J, with 19 bases between the two ends. Germline-derived CDR1 and CDR2 are DFQATT and SNEGSKA (reference sequence).

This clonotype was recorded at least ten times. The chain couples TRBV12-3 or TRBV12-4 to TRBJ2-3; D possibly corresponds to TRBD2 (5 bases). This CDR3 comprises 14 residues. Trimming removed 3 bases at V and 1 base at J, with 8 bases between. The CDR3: CASSFAGGTDTQYF. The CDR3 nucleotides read TGTGCCAGCAGTTTTGCCGGGGGCACAGATACGCAGTATTTT.

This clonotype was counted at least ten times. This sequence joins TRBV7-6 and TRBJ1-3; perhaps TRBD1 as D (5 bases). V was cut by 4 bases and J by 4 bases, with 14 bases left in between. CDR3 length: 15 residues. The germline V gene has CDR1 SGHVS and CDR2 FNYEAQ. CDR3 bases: TGTGCCAGCAGCTCAGGGAGCGGGCCAGGAAACACCATATATTTT. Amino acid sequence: CASSSGSGPGNTIYF. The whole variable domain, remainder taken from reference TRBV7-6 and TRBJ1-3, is GAGVSQSPRYKVTKRGQDVALRCDPISGHVSLYWYRQALGQGPEFLTYFNYEAQQDKSGLPNDRFSAERPEGSISTLTIQRTEQRDSAMYRCASSSGSGPGNTIYFGEGSWLTVV.

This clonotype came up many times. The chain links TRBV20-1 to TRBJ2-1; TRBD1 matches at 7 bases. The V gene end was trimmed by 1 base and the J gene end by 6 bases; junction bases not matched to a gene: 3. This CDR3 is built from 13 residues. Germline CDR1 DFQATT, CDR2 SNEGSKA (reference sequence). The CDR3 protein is CSARVQGFNEQFF. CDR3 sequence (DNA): TGCAGTGCTAGAGTACAGGGGTTCAATGAGCAGTTCTTC.

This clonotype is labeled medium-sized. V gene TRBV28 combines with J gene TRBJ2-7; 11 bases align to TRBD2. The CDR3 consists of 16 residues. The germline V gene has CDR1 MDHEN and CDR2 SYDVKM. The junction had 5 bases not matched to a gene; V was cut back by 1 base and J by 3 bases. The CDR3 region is CASSLYGLAGLYEQYF. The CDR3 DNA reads TGTGCCAGCAGTTTATATGGACTAGCGGGCCTCTACGAGCAGTACTTC.

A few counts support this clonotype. The CDR3 DNA sequence: TGTGCCAGCAGCTGGGGGTCTGGAAACACCATATATTTT. As protein: CASSWGSGNTIYF. The chain combines TRBV2 with TRBJ1-3, with D maybe TRBD1 (5 bases). The length of the CDR3 is 13 residues. The V end was cut by 6 bases, the J end by 1 base, with 7 bases between. Germline V CDR1 and CDR2: SNHLY, FYNNEI.

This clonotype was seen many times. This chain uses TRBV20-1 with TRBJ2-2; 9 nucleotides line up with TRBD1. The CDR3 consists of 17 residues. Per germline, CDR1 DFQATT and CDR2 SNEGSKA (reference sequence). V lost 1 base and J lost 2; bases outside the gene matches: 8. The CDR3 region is CSARGGQGRRNTGELFF. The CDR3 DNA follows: TGCAGTGCTAGAGGGGGACAGGGTAGGAGAAACACCGGGGAGCTGTTTTTT.

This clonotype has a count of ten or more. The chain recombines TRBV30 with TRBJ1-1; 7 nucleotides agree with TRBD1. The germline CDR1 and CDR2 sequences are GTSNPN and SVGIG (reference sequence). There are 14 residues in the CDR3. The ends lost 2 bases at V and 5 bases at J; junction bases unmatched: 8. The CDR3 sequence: CAWSPAGGWTEAFF. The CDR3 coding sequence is TGTGCCTGGAGTCCGGCAGGGGGATGGACTGAAGCTTTCTTT.

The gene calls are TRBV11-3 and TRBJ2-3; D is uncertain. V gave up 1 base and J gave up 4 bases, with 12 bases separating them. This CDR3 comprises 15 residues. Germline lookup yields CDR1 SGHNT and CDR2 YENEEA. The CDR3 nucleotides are TGTGCCAGCAGCTTAGTTCCCTCGTCCGCAGATACGCAGTATTTT. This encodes CASSLVPSSADTQYF.

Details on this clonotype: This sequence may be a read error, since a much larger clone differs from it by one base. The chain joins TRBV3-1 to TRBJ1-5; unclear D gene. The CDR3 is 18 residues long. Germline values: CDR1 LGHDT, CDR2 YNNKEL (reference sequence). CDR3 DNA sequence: TGTACCAGCAGCAGAACTCTTTCGGCTTCTGACCCCAATCAGCCCCAGCATTTT. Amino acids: CTSSRTLSASDPNQPQHF.

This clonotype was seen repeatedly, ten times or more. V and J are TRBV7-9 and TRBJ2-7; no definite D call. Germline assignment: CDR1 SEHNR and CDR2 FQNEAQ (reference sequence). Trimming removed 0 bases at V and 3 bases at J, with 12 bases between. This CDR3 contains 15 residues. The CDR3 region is CASSLAGPQVYEQYF. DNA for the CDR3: TGTGCCAGCAGCTTAGCAGGGCCCCAGGTCTACGAGCAGTACTTC.

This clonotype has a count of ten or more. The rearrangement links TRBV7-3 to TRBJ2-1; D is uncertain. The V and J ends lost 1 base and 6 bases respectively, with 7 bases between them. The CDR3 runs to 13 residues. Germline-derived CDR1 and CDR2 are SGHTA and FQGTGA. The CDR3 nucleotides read TGTGCCAGCAGCTTAAGGTCAAGCAATGAGCAGTTCTTC. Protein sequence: CASSLRSSNEQFF.

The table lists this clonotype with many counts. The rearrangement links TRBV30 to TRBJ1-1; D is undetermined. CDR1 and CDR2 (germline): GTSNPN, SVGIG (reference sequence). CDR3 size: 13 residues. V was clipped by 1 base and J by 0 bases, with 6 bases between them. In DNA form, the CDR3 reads TGTGCCTGGAGTGGTGAGTTGAACACTGAAGCTTTCTTT. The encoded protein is CAWSGELNTEAFF.

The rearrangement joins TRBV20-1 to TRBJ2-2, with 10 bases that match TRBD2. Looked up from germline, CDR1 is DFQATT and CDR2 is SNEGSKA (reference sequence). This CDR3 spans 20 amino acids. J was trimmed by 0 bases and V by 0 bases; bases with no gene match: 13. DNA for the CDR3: TGCAGTGCTAGAGATAAGGAGGCTAGCGGGAGATCATCGAACACCGGGGAGCTGTTTTTT. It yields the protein CSARDKEASGRSSNTGELFF.

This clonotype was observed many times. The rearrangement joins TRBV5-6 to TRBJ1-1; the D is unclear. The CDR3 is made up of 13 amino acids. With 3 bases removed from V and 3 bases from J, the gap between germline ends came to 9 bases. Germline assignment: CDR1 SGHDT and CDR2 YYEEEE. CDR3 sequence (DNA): TGTGCCAGCAGCTACGGGGTGGACACTGAAGCTTTCTTT. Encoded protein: CASSYGVDTEAFF.

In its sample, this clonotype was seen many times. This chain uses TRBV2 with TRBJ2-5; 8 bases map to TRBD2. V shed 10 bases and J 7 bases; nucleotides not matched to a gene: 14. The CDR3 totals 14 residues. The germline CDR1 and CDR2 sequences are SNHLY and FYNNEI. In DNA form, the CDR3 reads TGTGCCACCTTCTCGCGGGGGGTTGGTGGGACCCAGTACTTC. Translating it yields CATFSRGVGGTQYF.

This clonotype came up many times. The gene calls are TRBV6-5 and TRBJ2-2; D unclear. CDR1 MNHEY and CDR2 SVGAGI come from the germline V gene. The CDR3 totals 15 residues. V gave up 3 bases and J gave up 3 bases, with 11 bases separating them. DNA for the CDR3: TGTGCCAGCAGTTATCGGCTGGTCTACACCGGGGAGCTGTTTTTT. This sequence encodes CASSYRLVYTGELFF.

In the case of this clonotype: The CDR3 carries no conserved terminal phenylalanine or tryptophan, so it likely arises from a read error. Here the CDR3 reads CASSSRTGNGETQYL. CDR3 DNA: TGTGCCAGCAGCTCCAGGACAGGGAATGGGGAGACCCAGTACTTA. The rearrangement joins TRBV7-9 to TRBJ2-5; the match to TRBD1 covers 8 bases. The junction had 9 bases not matched to a gene; V was cut back by 4 bases and J by 5 bases. The germline CDR1 and CDR2 sequences are SEHNR and FQNEAQ (reference sequence). This CDR3 is built from 15 residues.

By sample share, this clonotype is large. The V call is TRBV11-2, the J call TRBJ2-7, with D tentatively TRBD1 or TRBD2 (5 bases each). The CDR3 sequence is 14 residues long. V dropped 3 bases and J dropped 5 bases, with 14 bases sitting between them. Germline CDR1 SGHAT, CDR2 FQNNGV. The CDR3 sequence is CASSFIGGRDEQYF. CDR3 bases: TGTGCCAGCAGCTTTATTGGGGGAAGGGACGAGCAGTACTTC.

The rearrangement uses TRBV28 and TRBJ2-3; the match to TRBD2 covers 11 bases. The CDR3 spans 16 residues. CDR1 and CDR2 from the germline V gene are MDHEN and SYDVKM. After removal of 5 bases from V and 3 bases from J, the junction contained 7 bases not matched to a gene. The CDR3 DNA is TGTGCCAGCAGTCCGTCCCCTAGCGGGAGGACAGATACGCAGTATTTT. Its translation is CASSPSPSGRTDTQYF.

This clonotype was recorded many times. The DNA for the CDR3 is TGTGCCAGCAGCCCCAAGGGGGGTAGCGGAAACAATGAGCAGTTCTTC. Translation: CASSPKGGSGNNEQFF. The V and J genes are TRBV5-5 and TRBJ2-1; possibly TRBD1 or TRBD2 for D (6 bases each). Germline CDR1 reads SGHKS; CDR2 reads YYEKEE (reference sequence). V gave up 4 bases and J gave up 5 bases, with 19 bases separating them. This CDR3 spans 16 amino acids.